What follows are 8 T cell receptor beta chains derived from one specimen sequenced in a study of blood T cells in healthy people across ages. Then a second PCR, running roughly 7 to 11 cycles, was carried out with a sample-barcoded 5' primer and a J-beta primer mix. TCRdb re-called the 5' RACE reads through MiXCR, storing one row per CDR3 protein. This table has hundreds of thousands of distinct CDR3 sequences, 52% appearing once. The sample consisted of blood. The receptors derive from an elderly woman in good health.

The chain combines TRBV4-2 with TRBJ2-7; perhaps TRBD2 as D (6 bases). The ends were cut back, 3 bases at V and 7 bases at J, with 10 bases in the middle. The CDR3 has 12 amino acids. Germline V gene sequence: CDR1 LGHNA, CDR2 YNFKEQ. Here the CDR3 DNA reads TGTGCCAGCAGCCAGGATCGGGAGGAGCAGTACTTC. This translates into CASSQDREEQYF.

The genes are TRBV3-1 and TRBJ2-5; 8 nucleotides line up with TRBD2. Trimming cost V 2 bases and J 1 base; bases outside gene matches: 6. The CDR3 covers 16 residues. Germline assignment: CDR1 LGHDT and CDR2 YNNKEL (reference sequence). The CDR3 sequence: CASSQSTSGLQETQYF. The CDR3 DNA reads TGTGCCAGCAGCCAATCAACTAGCGGCCTCCAAGAGACCCAGTACTTC.

This clonotype was picked up a small number of times. The chain carries TRBV28 and TRBJ2-1; D might be TRBD1 (5 bases). With the DNA end fitting TRBJ2-7 better, the J assignment may be wrong. This CDR3 has 16 residues. The V gene's germline CDR1 is MDHEN and CDR2 SYDVKM. The CDR3 reads CASSSMTADSYNEQYF. The CDR3 DNA sequence: TGTGCCAGCAGTTCCATGACAGCCGACTCCTACAATGAGCAGTACTTC.

This clonotype was detected only a few times. J is TRBJ2-2 and V is TRBV13, with D perhaps being TRBD1 or TRBD2 (6 bases each). CDR1 is PRHDT, CDR2 FYEKMQ, per germline (reference sequence). The ends were cut back, 5 bases at V and 2 bases at J, with 12 bases in the middle. This CDR3 region has 15 residues. CDR3: CASSPGAVNTGELFF. CDR3 nucleotides: TGTGCCAGCAGCCCGGGGGCAGTAAACACCGGGGAGCTGTTTTTT.

This clonotype has ten or more counts. This may be a read error: a much more frequent sequence differs by one nucleotide. V is TRBV28 and J is TRBJ2-7; tentatively, D is TRBD1 (5 bases). Germline CDR1 is MDHEN and CDR2 is SYDVKM. This CDR3 is built from 13 residues. Trimming took off 4 bases at V and 3 bases at J, with 10 bases between the two ends. CDR3 nucleotides: TGTGCCAGCAGTTGGGGCATTCACTACGAGCAGTACTTC. Translated, it gives CASSWGIHYEQYF.

This clonotype was counted at least ten times. The chain combines TRBV5-1 with TRBJ1-1; maybe TRBD1 (5 bases). Deletions cut 7 bases from V and 0 bases from J, with 13 bases between. The CDR3 spans 14 residues. The germline V gene has CDR1 SGHRS and CDR2 YFSETQ. CDR3 bases: TGCGCCAGCTCCCTTCCAGGGCTGAACACTGAAGCTTTCTTT. The encoded protein is CASSLPGLNTEAFF.

This clonotype appeared a single time. This sequence joins TRBV18 and TRBJ2-7; 7 positions agree with TRBD1. Germline V CDR1 and CDR2: KGHSH, LQKENI. V lost 3 bases to trimming and J lost 2 bases; unmatched junction nucleotides: 4. This CDR3 is built from 14 residues. The CDR3 is CASSPTGNPYEQYF. CDR3 bases: TGTGCCAGCTCACCGACAGGGAATCCCTACGAGCAGTACTTC.

The chain joins TRBV4-1 to TRBJ2-1; tentatively, D is TRBD1 (5 bases). V was pared by 0 bases and J by 0 bases, with 9 bases between. The CDR3 is 16 residues long. Germline values: CDR1 MGHRA, CDR2 YSYEKL. In DNA form, the CDR3 reads TGCGCCAGCAGCCAAGATCCCCAGGGCTCCTACAATGAGCAGTTCTTC. This translates into CASSQDPQGSYNEQFF.